The 5 T cell receptor beta chains given below trace back to one sample, sequenced in a study of cytomegalovirus exposure and HLA in healthy donors. PCR was performed using 60 Vbeta and 13 Jbeta primers. Profiling relied on immunoSEQ multiplex PCR, and the TCRdb table lists in-frame clones only, not all of them. The sample's table shows approximately 190,000 clones. The sequencing sample was made of PBMCs. These receptors all stem from a man under 40 in good health and CMV-seronegative.

CDR3 bases: TGTGCCAGTAACGGGTTCGACTGGACAGGGGGGCGAGTGTACTTC. It encodes CASNGFDWTGGRVYF. This rearrangement joins TRBV19 to TRBJ2-4, with TRBD1 matching over 10 bases. Germline loops: CDR1 LNHDA, CDR2 SQIVND (reference sequence). Germline trimming cut 7 bases from V and 15 bases from J; bases unmatched to any gene: 18. This CDR3 has 15 residues. The full variable domain, with the rest looked up from reference TRBV19 and TRBJ2-4, is DGGITQSPKYLFRKEGQNVTLSCEQNLNHDAMYWYRQDPGQGLRLIYYSQIVNDFQKGDIAEGYSVSREKKESFPLTVTSAQKNPTAFYLCASNGFDWTGGRVYFGAGTRLSVL.

This chain connects TRBV10-1 to TRBJ2-3, with unresolved D. Germline-derived CDR1 and CDR2 are WNHNN and SYGVQD (reference sequence). This CDR3 contains 12 residues. V gave up 6 bases and J gave up 4 bases, with 8 bases separating them. Here the CDR3 reads CASSLSADTQYF. Written as DNA, the CDR3 is TGCGCCAGCAGCCTGTCTGCAGATACGCAGTATTTT.

The chain is built from TRBV27 and TRBJ2-1; 13 positions agree with TRBD2. With V trimmed by 2 bases and J by 6 bases, 4 bases remained unmatched. This CDR3 comprises 16 residues. Germline-derived CDR1 and CDR2 are MNHEY and SMNVEV (reference sequence). The CDR3 here is CASSLLGLAGVNEQFF. For the CDR3, the DNA is TGTGCCAGCAGTTTACTCGGACTAGCGGGAGTCAATGAGCAGTTCTTC.

V usage is TRBV19 and J usage is TRBJ2-6, with TRBD2 matching 10 bases. Germline V lookup: CDR1 LNHDA, CDR2 SQIVND (reference sequence). CDR3 size: 19 residues. V lost 6 bases, J lost 0 bases, and 11 bases stayed unmatched. CDR3 in amino acids: CASRRLTSGVSSGANVLTF. DNA of the CDR3: TGTGCCAGTAGACGATTAACTAGCGGGGTTAGCTCTGGGGCCAACGTCCTGACTTTC.

V and J are TRBV27 and TRBJ2-1, with 9 nucleotides matching TRBD2. Germline assignment: CDR1 MNHEY and CDR2 SMNVEV (reference sequence). Trimming cost V 4 bases and J 3 bases; bases outside gene matches: 7. The CDR3 length is 16 residues. The CDR3 reads CASSSLAGGGYNEQFF. The CDR3 region has the DNA TGTGCCAGCAGTTCCTTGGCGGGAGGGGGCTACAATGAGCAGTTCTTC.